The 30 T cell receptor beta chains below come from one sample, sequenced in a study of CD8+ T cells in alopecia areata. Sequencing used cDNA as its template, made by extracting RNA and reverse transcribing it. Profiling relied on immunoSEQ multiplex PCR, and the TCRdb table lists in-frame clones only, not all of them. The table lists about 160,000 clones, 65% of them singletons. This sample's treatment: oral pan-JAK inhibitor, 5-10 mg twice daily. The sample here was CD4+ T cells sorted from blood, taken at week 4, from a patient treated with tofacitinib. The receptor set was obtained from a human donor with alopecia areata.

The J gene is TRBJ1-6, the V gene TRBV27, with D maybe TRBD1 (5 bases). CDR1 and CDR2 from the germline V gene are MNHEY and SMNVEV (reference sequence). CDR3 length: 18 residues. V was shortened by 2 bases and J by 7 bases, with 21 bases between the two germline ends. The CDR3 sequence: CASSLRLQGPLGNSPLHF. DNA for the CDR3: TGTGCCAGCAGTTTAAGGCTCCAGGGCCCGCTGGGGAATTCACCCCTCCACTTT.

The chain joins TRBV5-1 to TRBJ2-5; 13 positions match TRBD2. From germline, CDR1 is SGHRS and CDR2 YFSETQ. CDR3 length: 16 amino acids. Trimming removed 4 bases from V and 4 bases from J; junction bases left unmatched: 7. The DNA for the CDR3 is TGCGCCAGCAGCCCCGGACTAGCGGGGGCGGGAGAGACCCAGTACTTC. This translates into CASSPGLAGAGETQYF.

The gene calls are TRBV5-6 and TRBJ2-1; D is uncertain. Germline V gene lookup returns CDR1 SGHDT and CDR2 YYEEEE. V gave up 1 base and J gave up 0 bases, with 11 bases separating them. This CDR3 has 16 residues. CDR3 nucleotide sequence: TGTGCCAGCAGCTTGATTTCAGTCCTCTCCTACAATGAGCAGTTCTTC. This encodes CASSLISVLSYNEQFF.

The gene calls are TRBV29-1 and TRBJ2-6; D perhaps matches TRBD1 (5 bases). Germline loops: CDR1 SQVTM, CDR2 ANQGSEA. The V and J ends lost 5 bases and 0 bases respectively, with 8 bases between them. The CDR3 loop spans 14 amino acids. The CDR3 DNA sequence: TGCAGCGTTACAGGCGCCTCTGGGGCCAACGTCCTGACTTTC. Amino acid sequence: CSVTGASGANVLTF.

The rearrangement uses TRBV5-8 and TRBJ2-7, with TRBD1 matching over 10 bases. Germline loops: CDR1 SGHTS, CDR2 YDEGEE. This CDR3 is 15 amino acids long. V lost 3 bases and J lost 2; bases outside the gene matches: 5. The CDR3 coding sequence is TGTGCCAGCAGCTCGGGACAGGGGCCCACCTACGAGCAGTACTTC. Encoded protein: CASSSGQGPTYEQYF.

The CDR3 DNA is TGTGCCAGCAGTACCCGGGATACGAACACTGAAGCTTTCTTT. This encodes CASSTRDTNTEAFF. V usage is TRBV27 and J usage is TRBJ1-1; D unresolved. The CDR3 has 14 residues. V lost 5 bases and J lost 1, with 11 bases in between. Germline assignment: CDR1 MNHEY and CDR2 SMNVEV (reference sequence).

The chain is built from TRBV11-2 and TRBJ2-7; TRBD1 might be the D (5 bases). This CDR3 contains 13 residues. Trimming cost V 2 bases and J 2 bases, with 7 bases left between them. Germline CDR1 is SGHAT and CDR2 is FQNNGV. The CDR3, as DNA: TGTGCCAGCAGCTTACCAGGGACCTACGAGCAGTACTTC. This sequence encodes CASSLPGTYEQYF.

The chain joins TRBV11-2 to TRBJ2-6, with TRBD1 identical over 8 bases. J gave up 1 base and V 5 bases, and 7 bases lay outside the gene matches. CDR1 and CDR2 (germline): SGHAT, FQNNGV. This CDR3 spans 17 amino acids. Here the CDR3 reads CASSTRTGSSGANVLTF. CDR3 coding DNA: TGTGCCAGCAGCACAAGGACAGGGAGTTCTGGGGCCAACGTCCTGACTTTC.

The chain carries TRBV30 and TRBJ1-2; tentative D call: TRBD1 (5 bases). CDR1 and CDR2 from the germline V gene are GTSNPN and SVGIG (reference sequence). The CDR3 has 13 residues. V dropped 5 bases and J dropped 6 bases, with 16 bases sitting between them. CDR3 coding DNA: TGTGCCTGGGGAATCGGGCAGGGCGATGGCTACACCTTC. The encoded protein is CAWGIGQGDGYTF.

The chain combines TRBV10-1 with TRBJ1-5; tentative D call: TRBD1 (5 bases). Germline V gene lookup returns CDR1 WNHNN and CDR2 SYGVQD (reference sequence). This CDR3 spans 14 amino acids. V was clipped by 4 bases and J by 7 bases, with 14 bases between them. The CDR3 sequence: CASSASGTGQPQHF. The CDR3 coding sequence is TGCGCCAGCAGTGCATCGGGGACTGGCCAGCCCCAGCATTTT.

The rearrangement uses TRBV29-1 and TRBJ2-3, with TRBD2 identical over 9 bases. Germline trimming cut 3 bases from V and 6 bases from J; bases unmatched to any gene: 4. Per the germline V gene, CDR1 is SQVTM and CDR2 is ANQGSEA. The CDR3 has 13 residues. The CDR3 sequence is CSVERGGRDTQYF. The DNA for the CDR3 is TGCAGCGTTGAGCGGGGGGGCCGGGATACGCAGTATTTT.

The CDR3 loop reads CRIDVNEQYF. The CDR3 DNA reads TGCAGGATAGATGTAAACGAGCAGTACTTC. The rearrangement uses TRBV29-1 and TRBJ2-7; no clear D gene. There are 10 residues in the CDR3. Germline-derived CDR1 and CDR2 are SQVTM and ANQGSEA.

The chain has TRBV27 and TRBJ1-2; D ambiguous. Germline V gene sequence: CDR1 MNHEY, CDR2 SMNVEV (reference sequence). This CDR3 comprises 16 residues. Trimming removed 2 bases from V and 4 bases from J, with 17 bases in between. CDR3 sequence: CASSLRHPVDLYGYTF. CDR3 coding DNA: TGTGCCAGCAGTTTACGTCACCCTGTTGACCTCTATGGCTACACCTTC.

V usage is TRBV7-9 and J usage is TRBJ1-6; TRBD1 is a possible D gene (5 bases). Trimming removed 0 bases from V and 3 bases from J, with 6 bases in between. The CDR3 has 15 amino acids. Looked up from germline, CDR1 is SEHNR and CDR2 is FQNEAQ (reference sequence). The CDR3 here is CASSLAGVYNSPLHF. The CDR3 region has the DNA TGTGCCAGCAGCTTAGCGGGGGTCTATAATTCACCCCTCCACTTT.

This clone appeared a few times. The rearrangement links TRBV18 to TRBJ1-2, with 8 bases fitting TRBD1. There are 15 residues in the CDR3. Germline V gene data show CDR1 as KGHSH and CDR2 as LQKENI. V lost 2 bases, J lost 3 bases, and 5 bases stayed unmatched. The CDR3 here is CASSPRSQGDYGYTF. As DNA, the CDR3 is TGTGCCAGCTCACCAAGATCACAGGGGGACTATGGCTACACCTTC.

The genes are TRBV29-1 and TRBJ2-7; D may correspond to TRBD1 or TRBD2 (5 bases each). The CDR3 is made up of 17 amino acids. The ends were cut back, 2 bases at V and 4 bases at J, with 24 bases in the middle. Germline loops: CDR1 SQVTM, CDR2 ANQGSEA. In DNA, the CDR3 is TGCAGCGTTGAAATAGGGGCCCTGGGCGGGCCGGAATACGAGCAGTACTTC. This sequence encodes CSVEIGALGGPEYEQYF.

This rearrangement joins TRBV7-3 to TRBJ2-1; no reliable D call. There are 15 residues in the CDR3. Germline CDR1 reads SGHTA; CDR2 reads FQGTGA. V gave up 4 bases and J gave up 0 bases, with 10 bases separating them. The DNA for the CDR3 is TGTGCCAGCAGCTCGCGCCAAAGCTCCTACAATGAGCAGTTCTTC. Translating it yields CASSSRQSSYNEQFF. Filled out from reference TRBV7-3 and TRBJ2-1, the complete variable domain reads GAGVSQTPSNKVTEKGKYVELRCDPISGHTALYWYRQSLGQGPEFLIYFQGTGAADDSGLPNDRFFAVRPEGSVSTLKIQRTERGDSAVYLCASSSRQSSYNEQFFGPGTRLTVL.

V and J are TRBV30 and TRBJ2-2; D is perhaps TRBD1 (5 bases). The CDR3 contains 10 residues. CDR1 GTSNPN and CDR2 SVGIG come from the germline V gene (reference sequence). With 8 bases removed from V and 9 bases from J, the gap between germline ends came to 10 bases. CDR3: CARGHRELFF. CDR3 sequence (DNA): TGTGCCCGAGGACATCGGGAGCTGTTTTTT.

This clone was detected a few times. This chain links TRBV6-1 with TRBJ2-4, with D tentatively TRBD1 (6 bases). Per germline, CDR1 MNHNS and CDR2 SASEGT. V shed 5 bases and J shed 0 bases, with 8 bases lying between them. This CDR3 spans 14 amino acids. CDR3 sequence (DNA): TGTGCCAGCAGTCCGACAGGAGCCAAAAACATTCAGTACTTC. This encodes CASSPTGAKNIQYF.

The chain combines TRBV5-1 with TRBJ2-7; possible D gene TRBD1, 5 bases. Germline V gene data show CDR1 as SGHRS and CDR2 as YFSETQ. Trimming took off 0 bases at V and 3 bases at J, with 13 bases between the two ends. The CDR3 loop spans 15 amino acids. The chain's CDR3 is CASSLASQGSYEQYF. As DNA, the CDR3 is TGCGCCAGCAGCTTGGCCAGCCAGGGAAGCTACGAGCAGTACTTC.

The chain employs TRBV25-1 and TRBJ2-3; TRBD2 matches at 8 bases. Germline V gene data show CDR1 as MGHDK and CDR2 as SYGVNS. The trim removed 1 base at V and 12 bases at J, leaving 12 bases unmatched. CDR3 size: 15 residues. CDR3 sequence (DNA): TGTGCCAGCAGTGAATCATTGATCGCGGGGGGTACCCAGTATTTT. Its protein product is CASSESLIAGGTQYF.

This clone was counted a single time. This chain uses TRBV15 with TRBJ1-1; D not certain. CDR1 is LNHNV and CDR2 is YYDKDF in the germline V gene (reference sequence). V lost 1 base and J 6 bases, leaving 12 bases between the germline ends. The CDR3 consists of 14 residues. The CDR3 DNA follows: TGTGCCACCAGCAGAGCAACGGGGTTCCCTGAAGCTTTCTTT. It codes for CATSRATGFPEAFF.

This clone was seen a single time. The genes are TRBV5-1 and TRBJ1-1; maybe TRBD1 (5 bases). This CDR3 is built from 13 residues. V lost 7 bases and J lost 1, with 11 bases in between. Germline V gene data show CDR1 as SGHRS and CDR2 as YFSETQ. The CDR3 sequence is CASGLTGNTEAFF. As DNA, the CDR3 is TGCGCCAGCGGTCTCACAGGGAACACTGAAGCTTTCTTT.

The V and J genes are TRBV5-4 and TRBJ1-6; tentatively, D is TRBD1 (5 bases). In germline, CDR1 is SGHNT, CDR2 YYREEE (reference sequence). CDR3 length equals 15 residues. Trimming cost V 4 bases and J 7 bases, with 15 bases left between them. The CDR3 DNA sequence: TGTGCCAGCAGCCCAAAGGCAGGGTCAAATTCACCCCTCCACTTT. As protein: CASSPKAGSNSPLHF.

V is TRBV30 and J is TRBJ1-2; D ambiguous. Trimming removed 1 base from V and 6 bases from J, with 15 bases in between. The CDR3 is 14 residues long. Germline CDR1 reads GTSNPN; CDR2 reads SVGIG (reference sequence). CDR3 residues: CAWSEGGTPHGYTF. CDR3 sequence (DNA): TGTGCCTGGAGTGAAGGAGGCACTCCACATGGCTACACCTTC.

This chain uses TRBV4-1 with TRBJ2-3, with a possible D match to TRBD2 (5 bases). Per germline, CDR1 MGHRA and CDR2 YSYEKL. Trimming stripped 4 bases from V and 3 bases from J, with 11 bases between. CDR3 length: 14 residues. This CDR3 is CASSPSGRTDTQYF. The CDR3 DNA is TGCGCCAGCAGCCCGAGCGGAAGGACAGATACGCAGTATTTT.

The J gene is TRBJ1-2, the V gene TRBV9; D possibly corresponds to TRBD1 (5 bases). CDR3 length equals 13 residues. The V end was cut by 3 bases, the J end by 4 bases, with 10 bases between. From germline, CDR1 is SGDLS and CDR2 YYNGEE. CDR3 DNA: TGTGCCAGCAGCGCCGACAGACTCTATGGCTACACCTTC. It codes for CASSADRLYGYTF.

J is TRBJ1-2 and V is TRBV20-1; D is unresolved. The length of the CDR3 is 11 residues. The V gene's germline CDR1 is DFQATT and CDR2 SNEGSKA (reference sequence). The CDR3 DNA reads TGCAGCGCCGTTTTTAGCTATGGCTACACCTTC. Protein product: CSAVFSYGYTF.

This clone was seen a handful of times. The chain carries TRBV5-1 and TRBJ1-5, with 11 bases that match TRBD1. V shed 4 bases, J shed 7 bases, and the junction held 4 bases outside the gene matches. The CDR3 has 14 residues. The V gene's germline CDR1 is SGHRS and CDR2 YFSETQ. CDR3 protein: CASSMGQGEQPQHF. CDR3 DNA: TGCGCCAGCAGCATGGGACAGGGGGAACAGCCCCAGCATTTT.

The chain carries TRBV5-1 and TRBJ2-7; D gene unclear. Germline loops: CDR1 SGHRS, CDR2 YFSETQ. The CDR3 runs to 12 residues. V dropped 3 bases and J dropped 0 bases, with 4 bases sitting between them. The CDR3 loop is CASSSLSYEQYF. The CDR3 nucleotides read TGCGCCAGCAGCTCACTCTCCTACGAGCAGTACTTC.